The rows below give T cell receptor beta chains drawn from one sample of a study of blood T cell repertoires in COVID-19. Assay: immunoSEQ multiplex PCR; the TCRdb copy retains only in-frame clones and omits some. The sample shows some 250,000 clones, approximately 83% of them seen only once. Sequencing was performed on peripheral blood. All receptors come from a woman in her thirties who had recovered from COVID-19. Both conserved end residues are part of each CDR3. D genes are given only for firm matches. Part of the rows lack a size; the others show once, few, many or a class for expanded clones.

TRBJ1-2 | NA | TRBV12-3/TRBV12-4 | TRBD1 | TGTGCCAGCAGTTCAGGACAGGGGAGACGCTACACCTTC | CASSSGQGRRYTF
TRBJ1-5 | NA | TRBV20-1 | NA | TGCAGTGTTAGTCAGGGGATCAATCAGCCCCAGCATTTT | CSVSQGINQPQHF
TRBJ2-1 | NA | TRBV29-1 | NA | TGCAGCGTTGAAGATTTCAGCGGGTCCTACAATGAGCAGTTCTTC | CSVEDFSGSYNEQFF
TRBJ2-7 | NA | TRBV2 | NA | TGTGCCAGCAAAGTGGGTGTGACTACCATCTACGAGCAGTACTTC | CASKVGVTTIYEQYF
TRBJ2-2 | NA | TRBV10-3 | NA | TGTGCCATCAAAGGCCACACTAGCTTGAGCGTCGGGGAGCTGTTTTTT | CAIKGHTSLSVGELFF
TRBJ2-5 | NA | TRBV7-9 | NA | TGTGCCAGCAGCTCGTCCCATTTGCAGGGGGGACCCCAAGAGACCCAGTACTTC | CASSSSHLQGGPQETQYF
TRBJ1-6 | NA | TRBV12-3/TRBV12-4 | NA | TGTGCCAGCAGTTTACCGGGAATTTCACCCCTCCACTTT | CASSLPGISPLHF
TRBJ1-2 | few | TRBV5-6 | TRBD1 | TGTGCCAGCCGAGAGCTCCGACAGGGGGCGCCTGGCTACACCTTC | CASRELRQGAPGYTF
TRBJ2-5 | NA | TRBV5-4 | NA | TGTGCCAGCAGTTTGGGGGTTGGCGGGACGGGAGAGACCCAGTACTTC | CASSLGVGGTGETQYF
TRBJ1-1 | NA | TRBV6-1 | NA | TGTGCCAGCAGTGAACAAAACACTGAAGCTTTCTTT | CASSEQNTEAFF
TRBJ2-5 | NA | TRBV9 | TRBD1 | TGTGCCAGCAGCGTAGAGTCCGGACAGGGTTTGGTCGGGGAGACCCAGTACTTC | CASSVESGQGLVGETQYF
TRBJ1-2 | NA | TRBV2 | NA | TGTGCCAGCAGGGACCGGGGCTATGGCTACACCTTC | CASRDRGYGYTF
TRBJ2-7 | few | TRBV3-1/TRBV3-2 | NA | TGTGCCAGCCGCTCCAGAGGGGGAAGCTCCTACGAGCAGTACTTC | CASRSRGGSSYEQYF
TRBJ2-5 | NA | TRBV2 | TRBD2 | TGTGCCAGCAGTGGAGGACTAGCGGGGGGATGGGAGACCCAGTACTTC | CASSGGLAGGWETQYF
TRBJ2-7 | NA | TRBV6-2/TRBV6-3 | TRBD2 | TGTGCCAGCAGTTACTCGAGCGGGGGGGCCGCCTACGAGCAGTACTTC | CASSYSSGGAAYEQYF
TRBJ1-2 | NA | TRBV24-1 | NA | TGTGCCACCAGTGCCGCAGGCTATGGCTACACCTTC | CATSAAGYGYTF
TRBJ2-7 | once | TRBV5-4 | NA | TGTGCCAGCAGCTTGTTGGGGGCCTACAACGAGCAGTACTTC | CASSLLGAYNEQYF
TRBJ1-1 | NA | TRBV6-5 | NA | TGTGCCAGCAAGTGGACAGACCTGAACACTGAAGCTTTCTTT | CASKWTDLNTEAFF
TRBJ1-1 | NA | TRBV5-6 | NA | TGTGCCAGCAGCTTGGGCAGAAGGGGGTTGAACACTGAAGCTTTCTTT | CASSLGRRGLNTEAFF
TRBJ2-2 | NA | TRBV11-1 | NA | TGTGCCAGCAGCTGGTCGAGGAGCGGGACCGGGGAGCTGTTTTTT | CASSWSRSGTGELFF
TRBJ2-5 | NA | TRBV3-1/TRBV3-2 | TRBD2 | TGTGCCAGCAGCCTCAGCGGGGGGACGGGAGAGACCCAGTACTTC | CASSLSGGTGETQYF
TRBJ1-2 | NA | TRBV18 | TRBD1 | TGTGCCAGCTCATCCGGACAGGGGGATTATGGCTACACCTTC | CASSSGQGDYGYTF
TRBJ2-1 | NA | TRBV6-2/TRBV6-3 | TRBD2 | TGTGCCAGCAGTCCCGGACTAGCGGGGGCCGTATATTCCTACAATGAGCAGTTCTTC | CASSPGLAGAVYSYNEQFF
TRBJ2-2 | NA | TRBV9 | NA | TGTGCCAGCAGCGTTAGGGGTAACACCGGGGAGCTGTTTTTT | CASSVRGNTGELFF
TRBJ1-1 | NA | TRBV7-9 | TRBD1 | TGTGCCAGCAGCCAGTACAGGGGTGAGGACACTGAAGCTTTCTTT | CASSQYRGEDTEAFF
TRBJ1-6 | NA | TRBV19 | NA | TGTGCCAGTCAACAGGGCCTTTATAATTCACCCCTCCACTTT | CASQQGLYNSPLHF
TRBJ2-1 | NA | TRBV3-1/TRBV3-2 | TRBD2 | TGTGCCAGCAGCCAAGTAAGGCGGGGGGTTACACATGAGCAGTTCTTC | CASSQVRRGVTHEQFF
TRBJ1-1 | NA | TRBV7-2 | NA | TGTGCCAGCAGCCACGCCGGGGGACCGGGGACTGAAGCTTTCTTT | CASSHAGGPGTEAFF
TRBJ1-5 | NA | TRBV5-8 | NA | TGTGCCAGCAGCGCGGGACCTGACGGGGAGCCCCAGCATTTT | CASSAGPDGEPQHF
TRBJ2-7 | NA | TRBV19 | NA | TGTGCCAGTAGTACCGACAGCTACGAGCAGTACTTC | CASSTDSYEQYF
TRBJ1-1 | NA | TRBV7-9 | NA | TGTGCCAGCAGCTTATATAAGAACACTGAAGCTTTCTTT | CASSLYKNTEAFF
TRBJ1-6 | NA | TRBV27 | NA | TGTGCCAGCAGTTTATGCTCGAGGAGTAGCAGTGATAAGTCACCCCTCCACTTT | CASSLCSRSSSDKSPLHF
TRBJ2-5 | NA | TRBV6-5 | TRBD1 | TGTGCCAGCAAGGGGACAGTCCAAGAGACCCAGTACTTC | CASKGTVQETQYF
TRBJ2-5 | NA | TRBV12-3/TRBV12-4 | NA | TGTGCCAGCAGGCAAACAGGGTCGGAGACCCAGTACTTC | CASRQTGSETQYF
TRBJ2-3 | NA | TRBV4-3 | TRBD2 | TGCGCCAGCAGCCAACGCGGGGGGGACACAGATACGCAGTATTTT | CASSQRGGDTDTQYF
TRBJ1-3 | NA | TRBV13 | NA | TGTGCCAGCAGCCAACAGGGAATCTTAGACACCATATATTTT | CASSQQGILDTIYF
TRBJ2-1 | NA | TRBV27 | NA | TGTGCCAGCAGTTTACTCAAAAGAACTGTGCAGTTCTTC | CASSLLKRTVQFF
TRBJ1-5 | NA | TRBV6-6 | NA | TGTGCCAGCAGTCCCCCGGGTAGGGCGGGATATCAGCCCCAGCATTTT | CASSPPGRAGYQPQHF
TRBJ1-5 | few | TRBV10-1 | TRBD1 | TGCGCCAGCAGTGATTGGGGGACAGGAGGGAACCAGCCCCAGCATTTT | CASSDWGTGGNQPQHF
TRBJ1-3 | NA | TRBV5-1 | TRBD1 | TGCGCCAGCAGCTGGACAGGCCTCTCTGGAAACACCATATATTTT | CASSWTGLSGNTIYF
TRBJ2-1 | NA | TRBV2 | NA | TGTGCCAGCCCCTCGGGGGGCGATGAGCAGTTCTTC | CASPSGGDEQFF
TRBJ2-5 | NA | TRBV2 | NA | TGTGCCAGCAGTGAACTCGAAGAGACCCAGTACTTC | CASSELEETQYF
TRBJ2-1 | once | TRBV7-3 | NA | TGTGCCAGCAGCTCAAATCAGGGGGGTGAGCAGTTCTTC | CASSSNQGGEQFF
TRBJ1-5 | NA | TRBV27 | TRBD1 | TGTGCCAGCAGTTTAAGAATGACAGGGGAGGTTGATCAGCCCCAGCATTTT | CASSLRMTGEVDQPQHF
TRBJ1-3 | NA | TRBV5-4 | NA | TGTGCCAGCAGCCAGGGGATCTCTGGAAACACCATATATTTT | CASSQGISGNTIYF
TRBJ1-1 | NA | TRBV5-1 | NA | TGCGCCAGCAAAGGTTCTCAGGGGAACACTGAAGCTTTCTTT | CASKGSQGNTEAFF
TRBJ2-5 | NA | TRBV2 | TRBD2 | TGTGCCAGCAGGGCCCGGTGGGGGGGAGAGACCCAGTACTTC | CASRARWGGETQYF
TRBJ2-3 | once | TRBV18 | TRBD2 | TGTGCCAGCTCACCCTTAGCGGGGGCCGACACAGATACGCAGTATTTT | CASSPLAGADTDTQYF
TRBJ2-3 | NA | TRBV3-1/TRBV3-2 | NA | TGTGCCAGCAGCCAAGATGGTACTGCATTGGATACGCAGTATTTT | CASSQDGTALDTQYF
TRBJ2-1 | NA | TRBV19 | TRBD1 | TGTGCCAGTAGTCAAACCGGGACAGGGGGTTACAATGAGCAGTTCTTC | CASSQTGTGGYNEQFF
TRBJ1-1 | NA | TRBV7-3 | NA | TGTGCCAGCAGCTTAACTGCGTCGAACACTGAAGCTTTCTTT | CASSLTASNTEAFF
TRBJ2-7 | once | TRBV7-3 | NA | TGTGCCAGCAGCTTATTTTGGGGGGTATCCTACGAGCAGTACTTC | CASSLFWGVSYEQYF
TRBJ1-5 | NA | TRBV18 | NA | TGTGCCAGCTCGGTAGCCCCCGACCATCAGCCCCAGCATTTT | CASSVAPDHQPQHF
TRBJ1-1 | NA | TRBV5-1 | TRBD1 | TGCGCCAGCAGCTTGGCACTACAGGGGATGAACACTGAAGCTTTCTTT | CASSLALQGMNTEAFF
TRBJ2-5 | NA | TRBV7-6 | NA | TGTGCCAGCAGCTTAGGGGCCCTAGGGGGCCAAGAGACCCAGTACTTC | CASSLGALGGQETQYF
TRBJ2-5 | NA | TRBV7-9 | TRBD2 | TGTGCCAGCAGCTTCGGACTAGCACAAGAGACCCAGTACTTC | CASSFGLAQETQYF